The 5 T cell receptor beta chains reported below all come from one sample, sequenced in a study of T cells in Graves' hyperthyroidism and ophthalmopathy. RNA transcripts were the template for amplifying TCR beta CDR3 regions. Carried out on the TCR CDR3, a first-round RT-PCR used the HTBI primer set. One entry per CDR3 protein, called by TCRdb with MiXCR from the multiplex PCR reads. The sample lists approximately 560,000 distinct CDR3 sequences; less than 20% were seen once. Sequencing input: blood. All receptors derive from a woman aged 25 to 39 with Graves' hyperthyroidism.

This clonotype has just a few counts. A much more abundant neighbour one base away suggests this may be a read error. This chain connects TRBV12-3 or TRBV12-4 to TRBJ1-2; D remains ambiguous. The CDR3 length is 16 residues. The ends were cut back, 0 bases at V and 0 bases at J, with 11 bases in the middle. CDR3: CASSLARAGANYGYTF. In DNA form, the CDR3 reads TGTGCCAGCAGTTTAGCTAGAGCGGGAGCTAACTATGGCTACACCTTC.

The rearrangement uses TRBV10-2 and TRBJ2-1; 8 bases agree with TRBD2. Germline loops: CDR1 WSHSY, CDR2 SAAADI. Trimming at V came to 3 bases and at J to 4 bases, leaving 11 bases not matched to a gene. The CDR3 sequence is 17 residues long. Here the CDR3 reads CASSEFPPASGYNEQFF. In nucleotides, the CDR3 is TGCGCCAGCAGTGAATTCCCCCCAGCTAGCGGGTACAATGAGCAGTTCTTC.

This chain joins TRBV7-2 and TRBJ2-7; 10 nucleotides align to TRBD1. This CDR3 region has 14 residues. From germline, CDR1 is SGHTA and CDR2 FQGNSA. J lost 4 bases, V lost 5 bases, and 5 bases had no gene match. The CDR3 spells CASSGGGQGYEQYF. The CDR3 nucleotides read TGTGCCAGCAGCGGGGGGGGACAGGGGTACGAGCAGTACTTC.

This clonotype came up a few times. This chain uses TRBV5-6 with TRBJ1-6, with 8 bases identical to TRBD1. This CDR3 spans 14 amino acids. The germline CDR1 and CDR2 sequences are SGHDT and YYEEEE. J lost 10 bases, V lost 0 bases, and 3 bases had no gene match. The CDR3 protein is CASSLAGGGSPLHF. In DNA form, the CDR3 reads TGTGCCAGCAGCTTGGCAGGGGGCGGGTCACCCCTCCACTTT.

This clonotype was recorded many times. This chain links TRBV30 with TRBJ2-7, with D tentatively TRBD2 (5 bases). Germline loops: CDR1 GTSNPN, CDR2 SVGIG (reference sequence). CDR3 length equals 14 residues. V was trimmed by 2 bases and J by 0 bases, leaving 11 bases between them. CDR3 nucleotide sequence: TGTGCCTGGAGTAGCTTGGGGAGCTCCTACGAGCAGTACTTC. It specifies CAWSSLGSSYEQYF.